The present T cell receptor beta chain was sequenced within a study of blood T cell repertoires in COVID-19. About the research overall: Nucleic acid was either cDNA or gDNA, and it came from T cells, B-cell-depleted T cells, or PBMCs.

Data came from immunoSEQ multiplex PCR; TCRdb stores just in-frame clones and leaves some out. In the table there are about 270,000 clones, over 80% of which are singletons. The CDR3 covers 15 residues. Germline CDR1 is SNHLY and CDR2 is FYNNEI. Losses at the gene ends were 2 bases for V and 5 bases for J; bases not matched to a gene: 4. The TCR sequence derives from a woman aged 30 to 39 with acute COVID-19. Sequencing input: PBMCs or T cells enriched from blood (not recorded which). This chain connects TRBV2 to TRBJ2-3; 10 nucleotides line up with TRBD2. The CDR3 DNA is TGTGCCAGCAGTGAACTAGCGGGAGTTGGAGATACGCAGTATTTT. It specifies CASSELAGVGDTQYF.